This TCR beta chain came from a study of neurological immune-mediated disorders. TCRdb ran MiXCR on the 5' RACE reads and lists one entry per CDR3 protein. The data hold 50,000 to 60,000 distinct CDR3 sequences, with roughly 15% observed a single time. J lost 5 bases, V lost 1 base, and 8 bases had no gene match. This CDR3 has 16 amino acids. CDR1 and CDR2 from the germline V gene are SGHDN and FVKESK. This TCR came from a man aged 60 to 75 in good health. Material for sequencing was PBMCs. The rearrangement links TRBV14 to TRBJ2-3; 8 nucleotides align to TRBD2. The DNA of the CDR3 is TGTGCCAGCAGCCAAGGGACGGGACTAGTAGGAGATACGCAGTATTTT. This codes for CASSQGTGLVGDTQYF.